A single sample gave rise to the 7 T cell receptor beta chains below, sequenced in a study of tumor-infiltrating lymphocytes in primary liver carcinoma. The authors took blood RNA from unsorted whole blood and also extracted germline DNA. Total RNA amounting to about 520 ng was the source from which TCR beta cDNA was made with a constant-region primer. Slightly modified ARM-PCR, run as three nested multiplex PCR rounds, produced the TCR beta libraries. TRBV1-TRBV30 forward and Cbeta reverse primers drove the first two roughly 10-cycle rounds. Via MiXCR, TCRdb re-called the multiplex PCR reads, giving one row per CDR3 protein. The repertoire has 310,000 or so distinct CDR3 sequences, roughly 60% of them found once; the top ten carry 15% to 20%. The sequenced sample was peripheral blood. These receptors came from a woman in her thirties with primary liver carcinoma and hepatitis B virus infection.

With regard to this clonotype: Germline is not matched at one junction end, which may reflect a read error. The chain has TRBV30 and TRBJ1-1; tentatively, D is TRBD1 (5 bases). Germline V gene sequence: CDR1 GTSNPN, CDR2 SVGIG (reference sequence). The CDR3 has 16 residues. CDR3 protein: CAWGVRRRQGNTEAFF. CDR3 in DNA: TGTGCCTGGGGTGTACGGAGGAGGCAGGGAAACACTGAAGCTTTCTTT.

This clonotype has a handful of counts. The chain carries TRBV7-8 and TRBJ2-1; 8 positions agree with TRBD2. The CDR3 covers 16 residues. The germline CDR1 and CDR2 sequences are SGHVS and FQNEAQ. V gave up 4 bases and J gave up 8 bases; unmatched junction bases: 13. CDR3 nucleotide sequence: TGTGCCAGCAGCTCCCAGCTAGCGGGTGGGCCTTATGAGCAGTTCTTC. Translating gives CASSSQLAGGPYEQFF.

On this clonotype: A read error may explain this, as a much larger clone is one base away. The rearrangement uses TRBV29-1 and TRBJ2-3, with D perhaps given as TRBD1 or TRBD2 (5 bases each). CDR3 length equals 16 residues. Germline V lookup: CDR1 SQVTM, CDR2 ANQGSEA. Trimming pared 8 bases from V and 6 bases from J, leaving 27 bases between. CDR3 in DNA: TGCAGCCTGGACCCCTCCCGGGACGTTTGGGCGGATACGCAGTATTTT. Translating gives CSLDPSRDVWADTQYF.

The rearrangement uses TRBV7-9 and TRBJ2-1; weak D call: TRBD2 (5 bases). The CDR3 spans 15 residues. V shed 8 bases and J shed 0 bases, with 14 bases lying between them. Germline CDR1 reads SEHNR; CDR2 reads FQNEAQ (reference sequence). The CDR3 loop reads CASRKGGGSYNEQFF. As DNA, the CDR3 is TGTGCCAGCCGCAAGGGCGGAGGCTCCTACAATGAGCAGTTCTTC.

Points on this clonotype: Being one base from a much bigger clone, this may be a read error. The chain is built from TRBV6-5 and TRBJ1-1; D might be TRBD1 (5 bases). There are 15 residues in the CDR3. Germline loops: CDR1 MNHEY, CDR2 SVGAGI. The CDR3 spells CDSTYRVGVNTEAFF. The CDR3 DNA is TGTGACAGCACCTACCGTGTAGGGGTGAACACTGAAGCTTTCTTT.

This clonotype has just one count. The CDR3 nucleotides read TGTGCCAGCAGTTTGTTGCAGGGGGTGGAGACCCAGTACTTC. Residues: CASSLLQGVETQYF. The chain couples TRBV28 to TRBJ2-5, with 7 nucleotides matching TRBD1. CDR3 size: 14 residues. The V segment lost 3 bases and the J segment 5 bases; nucleotides outside the gene matches: 6. Germline V gene data show CDR1 as MDHEN and CDR2 as SYDVKM.

On this clonotype itself: This may arise from a read error, as a much more abundant clone is one base away. V gene TRBV29-1 combines with J gene TRBJ2-7; 7 bases are a match to TRBD1. The J segment lost 2 bases and the V segment lost 4 bases, leaving 8 bases of the junction unmatched. Germline CDR1 and CDR2: SQVTM and ANQGSEA. The CDR3 loop spans 14 amino acids. CDR3 DNA: TGCAGCGTTGCATTGGGACAGAAAACCTACGAGCAGTACTTC. Protein: CSVALGQKTYEQYF.